These 25 T cell receptor beta chains were all obtained from the same sample, sequenced in a study of blood T cell repertoires in COVID-19. TCRdb's copy holds only in-frame clones and misses some; the assay was immunoSEQ multiplex PCR. The sample holds tens of thousands of clones, almost 85% seen once. The sequenced sample consisted of peripheral blood. The receptors here all came from a human donor in a cohort sampled during active COVID-19.

Written as DNA, the CDR3 is TGTGCCAGCAGCTTGGAGGTTGCGGCCTACAATGAGCAGTTCTTC. It codes for CASSLEVAAYNEQFF. The chain carries TRBV5-5 and TRBJ2-1; D unresolved. V gave up 0 bases and J gave up 2 bases, with 9 bases separating them. Per germline, CDR1 SGHKS and CDR2 YYEKEE (reference sequence). This CDR3 has 15 amino acids.

As DNA, the CDR3 is TGTGCCATCAGTGAGTGGGCAGGGGACACCGGGGAGCTGTTTTTT. Protein product: CAISEWAGDTGELFF. The rearrangement uses TRBV10-3 and TRBJ2-2; the D gene is possibly TRBD1 (6 bases). CDR1 and CDR2 (germline): ENHRY, SYGVKD. V dropped 1 base and J dropped 3 bases, with 9 bases sitting between them. The CDR3 runs 15 residues.

This sequence joins TRBV12-2 and TRBJ2-7; the table's D call, TRBD1, has no DNA check behind it. TRBV12-2 is a pseudogene locus. The CDR3 totals 16 residues. The CDR3 coding sequence is TGTGCAAGTCGCTCCCCCCCGACAGGGGCCTGGTACGAGCAGTACTTC. It specifies CASRSPPTGAWYEQYF.

This clone showed up just once. The rearrangement links TRBV7-9 to TRBJ1-4; the match to TRBD1 covers 7 bases. Losses at the gene ends were 5 bases for V and 7 bases for J; bases not matched to a gene: 10. The CDR3 contains 15 residues. Germline CDR1 SEHNR, CDR2 FQNEAQ (reference sequence). The CDR3 loop is CASSAQQGMGEKLFF. DNA for the CDR3: TGTGCCAGCAGCGCCCAACAGGGGATGGGTGAAAAACTGTTTTTT.

The chain uses TRBV11-3 and TRBJ2-3; 9 nucleotides align to TRBD2. CDR1 and CDR2 (germline): SGHNT, YENEEA. This CDR3 comprises 16 residues. Trimming removed 5 bases from V and 2 bases from J; junction bases left unmatched: 8. The CDR3 DNA sequence: TGTGCCAGCAGCCCGCGAGCGGGAGGTAACACAGATACGCAGTATTTT. Residues: CASSPRAGGNTDTQYF. Full variable domain (outside the CDR3, taken from reference TRBV11-3 and TRBJ2-3): EAGVVQSPRYKIIEKKQPVAFWCNPISGHNTLYWYLQNLGQGPELLIRYENEEAVDDSQLPKDRFSAERLKGVDSTLKIQPAELGDSAVYLCASSPRAGGNTDTQYFGPGTRLTVL.

The sample holds a few counts of this clone. This sequence joins TRBV11-2 and TRBJ2-7, with 11 bases aligning to TRBD2. After removal of 8 bases from V and 5 bases from J, the junction contained 11 bases not matched to a gene. Germline V gene lookup returns CDR1 SGHAT and CDR2 FQNNGV. The CDR3 sequence is 15 residues long. The CDR3 loop reads CASGTRLAGLDEQYF. The CDR3 coding sequence is TGTGCCAGCGGGACCCGACTAGCGGGATTGGACGAGCAGTACTTC.

V usage is TRBV5-1 and J usage is TRBJ2-7, with 9 positions matching TRBD1. V trimming: 0 bases; J trimming: 3 bases; junction bases outside the gene matches: 1. Germline V gene lookup returns CDR1 SGHRS and CDR2 YFSETQ. This CDR3 spans 14 amino acids. CDR3 amino acids: CASSLGQGGYEQYF. The CDR3 coding sequence is TGCGCCAGCAGCTTGGGACAGGGGGGCTACGAGCAGTACTTC.

This chain joins TRBV5-1 and TRBJ1-3, with D hard to call. Trimming took off 0 bases at V and 0 bases at J, with 4 bases between the two ends. The CDR3 has 14 residues. Germline assignment: CDR1 SGHRS and CDR2 YFSETQ. CDR3 in amino acids: CASSLDNSGNTIYF. CDR3 DNA: TGCGCCAGCAGCTTGGACAACTCTGGAAACACCATATATTTT. Looking up the rest from reference TRBV5-1 and TRBJ1-3 gives the full variable domain: KAGVTQTPRYLIKTRGQQVTLSCSPISGHRSVSWYQQTPGQGLQFLFEYFSETQRNKGNFPGRFSGRQFSNSRSEMNVSTLELGDSALYLCASSLDNSGNTIYFGEGSWLTVV.

The chain employs TRBV7-4 and TRBJ2-1; D unresolved. The CDR3 spans 12 residues. CDR1 is SGHVT, CDR2 SQSDAQ, per germline. Deletions cut 5 bases from V and 7 bases from J, with 9 bases between. The CDR3 nucleotides read TGTGCCAGCAGCCTGGAGAATAATGAGCAGTTCTTC. Translation gives CASSLENNEQFF.

The chain couples TRBV18 to TRBJ2-7; the D gene is possibly TRBD2 (6 bases). From germline, CDR1 is KGHSH and CDR2 LQKENI. The CDR3 runs 16 residues. Between the trimmed V and J ends, which lost 6 bases and 2 bases, there was a span of 20 bases. The CDR3 DNA reads TGTGCCAGCTCCCCCCGGTCTAGCGCTACAGCCTACGAGCAGTACTTC. Amino acids: CASSPRSSATAYEQYF.

This rearrangement joins TRBV5-1 to TRBJ2-5; 7 bases line up with TRBD1. This CDR3 is built from 14 residues. The J segment lost 4 bases and the V segment lost 2 bases, leaving 5 bases of the junction unmatched. Germline loops: CDR1 SGHRS, CDR2 YFSETQ. CDR3 amino acids: CASSFLQGSETQYF. The CDR3 nucleotides read TGCGCCAGCAGCTTTCTACAGGGGTCAGAGACCCAGTACTTC.

This chain uses TRBV2 with TRBJ2-5; D possibly corresponds to TRBD2 (6 bases). Germline CDR1 reads SNHLY; CDR2 reads FYNNEI. V lost 7 bases and J 9 bases, leaving 18 bases between the germline ends. This CDR3 spans 13 amino acids. The CDR3: CASTESGGYPQYF. The CDR3 DNA reads TGTGCCAGCACCGAAAGTGGAGGGTATCCCCAGTACTTC. The full variable domain, in which reference TRBV2 and TRBJ2-5 provide the parts outside the CDR3, is EPEVTQTPSHQVTQMGQEVILRCVPISNHLYFYWYRQILGQKVEFLVSFYNNEISEKSEIFDDQFSVERPDGSNFTLKIRSTKLEDSAMYFCASTESGGYPQYFGPGTRLLVL.

The rearrangement links TRBV6-6 to TRBJ1-1, with a weak D call TRBD1 (5 bases). Germline V lookup: CDR1 MNHNY, CDR2 SVGAGI (reference sequence). Trimming stripped 6 bases from V and 0 bases from J, with 11 bases between. This CDR3 has 14 amino acids. The CDR3: CASRARQLNTEAFF. CDR3 bases: TGTGCCAGCAGAGCTAGACAGTTGAACACTGAAGCTTTCTTT.

CDR3 protein: CASSVVGSRAYNEQFF. The DNA for the CDR3 is TGTGCCAGCAGCGTAGTAGGATCGCGGGCCTACAATGAGCAGTTCTTC. V and J are TRBV9 and TRBJ2-1; perhaps TRBD2 as D (5 bases). The CDR3 totals 16 residues. Germline values: CDR1 SGDLS, CDR2 YYNGEE. V was cut by 0 bases and J by 2 bases, with 12 bases left in between.

The rearrangement uses TRBV11-2 and TRBJ2-1, with TRBD2 matching 7 bases. Trimming at V came to 2 bases and at J to 0 bases, leaving 7 bases not matched to a gene. There are 17 residues in the CDR3. The germline CDR1 and CDR2 sequences are SGHAT and FQNNGV. CDR3 sequence reads: CASSLRDLAVSYNEQFF. The CDR3 DNA reads TGTGCCAGCAGCTTACGGGACCTAGCGGTCTCCTACAATGAGCAGTTCTTC.

V gene TRBV6-5 combines with J gene TRBJ2-7, with 7 nucleotides matching TRBD2. CDR3 size: 15 residues. Germline loops: CDR1 MNHEY, CDR2 SVGAGI. V trimming: 10 bases; J trimming: 0 bases; junction bases outside the gene matches: 12. The CDR3 spells CATQWGGTNSYEQYF. CDR3 DNA sequence: TGTGCCACCCAGTGGGGGGGGACCAACTCCTACGAGCAGTACTTC.

J is TRBJ2-7 and V is TRBV5-1; 7 positions agree with TRBD2. J was trimmed by 5 bases and V by 2 bases; bases with no gene match: 7. The CDR3 extends over 14 amino acids. The germline CDR1 and CDR2 sequences are SGHRS and YFSETQ. The DNA for the CDR3 is TGCGCCAGCAGCTTCGAGAGGGGAGGGGACGAGCAGTACTTC. Translated: CASSFERGGDEQYF.

The rearrangement links TRBV5-8 to TRBJ2-1, with 10 nucleotides matching TRBD1. The CDR3 length is 16 residues. In germline, CDR1 is SGHTS, CDR2 YDEGEE. The V and J ends lost 4 bases and 9 bases, in that order; junction bases with no gene match: 13. CDR3 protein: CASSTGQGVVFVEQFF. For the CDR3, the DNA is TGTGCCAGCAGCACCGGACAGGGGGTAGTTTTTGTTGAGCAGTTCTTC.

The chain links TRBV6-5 to TRBJ2-1; TRBD2 is a possible D gene (5 bases). CDR1 and CDR2 (germline): MNHEY, SVGAGI. Trimming pared 5 bases from V and 9 bases from J, leaving 17 bases between. The CDR3 is made up of 14 amino acids. CDR3 loop: CASSPGGLRGEQFF. The CDR3 DNA sequence: TGTGCCAGCAGTCCTGGCGGTCTCCGGGGTGAGCAGTTCTTC.

The V call is TRBV7-2, the J call TRBJ2-7, with 7 positions matching TRBD2. V gave up 1 base and J gave up 4 bases; unmatched junction bases: 10. CDR3 length equals 16 residues. Per germline, CDR1 SGHTA and CDR2 FQGNSA. The DNA for the CDR3 is TGTGCCAGCAGCTTAGACGGGGGAGGGAGTTTTTACGAGCAGTACTTC. It codes for CASSLDGGGSFYEQYF.

The genes are TRBV5-4 and TRBJ2-5, with TRBD2 identical over 8 bases. With V trimmed by 3 bases and J by 4 bases, 11 bases remained unmatched. The germline V gene has CDR1 SGHNT and CDR2 YYREEE (reference sequence). The CDR3 totals 16 residues. The CDR3 bases are TGTGCCAGCAGCTCAGCCGGGGGGGTTATGGGAGAGACCCAGTACTTC. Translation: CASSSAGGVMGETQYF.

This chain links TRBV12-3 or TRBV12-4 with TRBJ1-1; 8 positions match TRBD1. V was pared by 5 bases and J by 4 bases, with 3 bases of the junction left unmatched. CDR3 length: 13 residues. DNA for the CDR3: TGTGCCAGCAGTCGACAGGGGATCACTGAAGCTTTCTTT. Amino acids: CASSRQGITEAFF.

The CDR3, as DNA: TGTGCCAGCAGGGGGACTGAGAACACTGAAGCTTTCTTT. It yields the protein CASRGTENTEAFF. The rearrangement links TRBV6-5 to TRBJ1-1; a weak D match, TRBD1 (5 bases). CDR3 length equals 13 residues. Deletions cut 6 bases from V and 1 base from J, with 9 bases between. Germline V CDR1 and CDR2: MNHEY, SVGAGI.

The chain has TRBV7-2 and TRBJ2-7, with 7 nucleotides matching TRBD2. The CDR3 sequence is 16 residues long. Germline V gives CDR1 SGHTA, CDR2 FQGNSA. V lost 1 base to trimming and J lost 6 bases; unmatched junction nucleotides: 12. The CDR3 loop reads CASSLDVAAGVSEQYF. CDR3 DNA: TGTGCCAGCAGCTTAGACGTGGCGGCGGGAGTCTCCGAGCAGTACTTC. The variable domain in full, completed from reference TRBV7-2 and TRBJ2-7, reads GAGVSQSPSNKVTEKGKDVELRCDPISGHTALYWYRQSLGQGLEFLIYFQGNSAPDKSGLPSDRFSAERTGGSVSTLTIQRTQQEDSAVYLCASSLDVAAGVSEQYFGPGTRLTVT.

Only a few counts were recorded for this clone. The chain has TRBV5-1 and TRBJ2-2; the D gene is possibly TRBD2 (6 bases). The CDR3 sequence is 15 residues long. V gave up 0 bases and J gave up 2 bases, with 8 bases separating them. The germline V gene encodes CDR1 SGHRS and CDR2 YFSETQ. In DNA, the CDR3 is TGCGCCAGCAGCTTGGCCGCGGGAAACACCGGGGAGCTGTTTTTT. Protein product: CASSLAAGNTGELFF.